The text below deals with one T cell receptor beta chain. This clone occurred once. Its recognized antigen is unknown. Nothing much larger sits one base from this clone, and base qualities are not available. Each donor gave one peripheral blood draw, around 0.12 L on average, collected into heparinised tubes. A BD FACSAria II was used to sort naive, central memory, regulatory and stem cell-like memory CD4+ T cells with a panel that included CD45RO, CCR7, CD25, CD127, CD95 and CD27. Every sorted population had a purity above 98%. Right away, PBMCs were isolated by Lymphoprep density gradient centrifugation and were stained directly, with no culture step. So that batch effects would be minimized, each experiment stained and sorted samples in pairs, pairing one healthy donor with one patient. This sample was included in a study of beta chain features in type 1 diabetes (dated by TCRdb to the late 2010s). Study-level background: No differences in mean age, gender distribution, total cell number or subset yield were found between patients and healthy donors. A total of 100 million to 110 million sorted cells were examined across all samples, and a strong correlation was observed between cell number per subset and RNA yield. Whereas all 30 or so donors provided naive and central memory subsets, regulatory and stem cell-like memory subsets were isolated from just 8 patients and about 8 healthy donors. In the study, recently diagnosed type 1 diabetes patients and matched healthy donors were compared on the TCRB repertoires of their sorted circulating CD4+ T cell subsets.

The junction shows trimming of 3 bases on V and 7 bases on J, plus 11 bases between the germline ends. The CDR3 contains 14 residues, cysteine and phenylalanine counted. The retained sequence is limited to the CDR3, 42 bases, with the frame set at the first base. CDR1 and CDR2, per the germline V gene, are SGHRS and YFSETQ. All of the isolated RNA was reverse transcribed with the High Capacity cDNA Reverse Transcription Kit, so expressed TCRB transcripts were sequenced. Deep immunoSEQ sequencing was performed on naive, central memory and regulatory T cell samples, with an average of roughly 4 million total reads per sample. Sorted cells were lysed in RLT buffer, and RNA was extracted using DNase-treated RNeasy Micro or Mini kits according to cell number. Each cell subset was processed on its own to prevent cross-contamination, while patient and healthy donor samples were processed together. Using the immunoSEQ multiplex PCR, TCRB sequences were amplified from cDNA into 87-bp fragments spanning the CDR3 region. The amplicons were sequenced using the Illumina HiSeq platform. In the authors' own workflow: PCR bias was corrected computationally using synthetic template baselines, and reads within Hamming distance 2 were collapsed, with unmergeable singletons discarded. Reads were aligned against IMGT to assign V, D and J genes, CDR3 length and insertions or deletions at six rearrangement sites. Within each subset, clonotype counts were normalized to sorted cell number, after which true diversity and Gini coefficients were computed with the tcR R package. The overlap coefficient, calculated on TCRB nucleotide sequences, was used to measure repertoire sharing. Out-of-frame TCRB sequences from naive cells were analyzed as a proxy for the pre-selection repertoire. In its TCRdb copy, this immuneACCESS table keeps in-frame sequences only and misses some clones. Where compared with another copy, unresolved V genes explain less than half of these, and the others have no known cause. V and J calls and clone size are those listed in that table; D and trimming were worked out from the DNA. This sample gives almost 350,000 clones in total; roughly a fifth of them show up just once. The ten largest clones add up to approximately 0.043% of the sample.

Summary of the overall study and its limitations: Fewer insertions and more nucleotide deletions at VDJ recombination sites were observed in patients with type 1 diabetes, implying thymic rearrangement abnormalities. The naive, central memory and regulatory TCRB repertoires appeared to resemble one another more closely among patients than among healthy donors. PCR may preferentially amplify shorter templates, but because patient and control samples were amplified and corrected together, any resulting skew would affect both groups equally. Because cDNA was sequenced instead of genomic DNA, highly expressing activated cells could be over-represented, though the groups showed no difference in activation or CD3 levels. Only small numbers of individuals were included in the HLA sub-analyses, which left unresolved whether HLA type had any influence on TCRB rearrangement. Type 1 diabetes patients showed a moderate but significant shortening of TCRB CDR3 length in all four CD4+ subsets.

The specimen sequenced was naive CD4+ T cells from blood. The sample's cell subset or site label, in plain terms: true naive CD4+ T cells. This receptor was obtained from a woman aged 18-29 years in good health. This chain joins TRBV5-1 to TRBJ1-6, with TRBD1 as a weak D call on 6 bases. CDR3 sequence: CASSWDNKNSPLHF. The nucleotides read TGCGCCAGCAGCTGGGACAATAAGAATTCACCCCTCCACTTT. When the CDR3 is completed using the reference TRBV5-1 and TRBJ1-6 genes on either side, the full variable domain is KAGVTQTPRYLIKTRGQQVTLSCSPISGHRSVSWYQQTPGQGLQFLFEYFSETQRNKGNFPGRFSGRQFSNSRSEMNVSTLELGDSALYLCASSWDNKNSPLHFGNGTRLTVT.